What follows are 12 T cell receptor beta chains derived from one specimen sequenced in a study of PD-1 blockade in classical Hodgkin lymphoma. The sample's time point: cycle 4 day 1 (C4D1), after 5 to 7 weeks of nivolumab. Relapses following autologous stem cell transplantation were seen in all patients, with brentuximab vedotin exposure varying. The protocol was immunoSEQ multiplex PCR, while the TCRdb copy is restricted to in-frame clones and leaves out a portion. The table lists 100,000 or so clones, about 92% of them singletons. The source was peripheral blood mononuclear cells (PBMCs), collected before the fourth cycle of nivolumab. The source of these receptors is a human donor with classical Hodgkin lymphoma.

With respect to this clone: The sample holds other DNA sequences that translate to the same CDR3. The V gene is TRBV28, the J gene TRBJ2-5, with unresolved D. The germline CDR1 and CDR2 sequences are MDHEN and SYDVKM. Trimming left V 2 bases short and J 7 bases short, with 2 bases between. This CDR3 has 10 residues. The CDR3 DNA reads TGTGCCAGCAGTTTAGGGACCCAGTACTTC. Translating gives CASSLGTQYF.

This chain joins TRBV7-9 and TRBJ1-3, with 8 bases identical to TRBD1. Per the germline V gene, CDR1 is SEHNR and CDR2 is FQNEAQ (reference sequence). Germline trimming cut 4 bases from V and 4 bases from J; bases unmatched to any gene: 3. The CDR3 totals 14 residues. This chain's CDR3 is CASSSQGAGNTIYF. In DNA, the CDR3 is TGTGCCAGCAGCTCTCAGGGGGCAGGAAACACCATATATTTT.

V gene TRBV11-2 combines with J gene TRBJ2-1; 12 bases match TRBD1. This CDR3 has 15 amino acids. With 1 base clipped from V and 10 bases from J, the junction kept 5 bases outside the gene matches. Germline-derived CDR1 and CDR2 are SGHAT and FQNNGV. CDR3 DNA: TGTGCCAGCAGCTTAGTTAGGGACAGGGGGCTCGAGCAGTTCTTC. Protein sequence: CASSLVRDRGLEQFF.

This clone was seen once. The chain joins TRBV4-1 to TRBJ2-7; D might be TRBD1 (7 bases). Trimming cost V 3 bases and J 6 bases, with 15 bases left between them. The CDR3 sequence is 14 residues long. Germline lookup yields CDR1 MGHRA and CDR2 YSYEKL. CDR3 sequence: CASSHRQGLGEQYF. The CDR3 nucleotides read TGCGCCAGCAGCCACAGACAGGGACTTGGCGAGCAGTACTTC.

V usage is TRBV19 and J usage is TRBJ2-4; D might be TRBD1 or TRBD2, each matching 5 bases. V lost 0 bases, J lost 7 bases, and 7 bases lay in between. This CDR3 comprises 13 residues. Germline lookup yields CDR1 LNHDA and CDR2 SQIVND (reference sequence). This CDR3 is CASSIDRENIQYF. DNA of the CDR3: TGTGCCAGTAGTATAGACAGGGAGAACATTCAGTACTTC.

V and J are TRBV5-1 and TRBJ1-2; D possibly corresponds to TRBD1 (5 bases). The V gene lost 1 base and the J gene lost 1 base, with 11 bases spanning the gap. This CDR3 has 15 amino acids. Germline CDR1 SGHRS, CDR2 YFSETQ. The CDR3 protein is CASSLSEGFNYGYTF. Here the CDR3 DNA reads TGCGCCAGCAGCTTGTCCGAGGGGTTTAACTATGGCTACACCTTC.

This chain links TRBV5-4 with TRBJ2-2; D unresolved. This CDR3 is built from 14 residues. V was shortened by 4 bases and J by 6 bases, with 13 bases between the two germline ends. Germline values: CDR1 SGHNT, CDR2 YYREEE (reference sequence). Here the CDR3 reads CASSQPSAPGELFF. The CDR3 region has the DNA TGTGCCAGCAGCCAACCGAGCGCGCCCGGGGAGCTGTTTTTT.

This rearrangement joins TRBV4-1 to TRBJ1-1; D gene unclear. The CDR3 totals 15 residues. V was pared by 0 bases and J by 4 bases, with 12 bases between. CDR1 is MGHRA and CDR2 is YSYEKL in the germline V gene. This chain's CDR3 is CASSQDLRAGTEAFF. For the CDR3, the DNA is TGCGCCAGCAGCCAAGATTTGCGGGCAGGCACTGAAGCTTTCTTT.

V is TRBV5-1 and J is TRBJ2-7; the match to TRBD1 covers 9 bases. Looked up from germline, CDR1 is SGHRS and CDR2 is YFSETQ. There are 15 residues in the CDR3. The J segment lost 3 bases and the V segment lost 0 bases, leaving 4 bases of the junction unmatched. CDR3 DNA: TGCGCCAGCAGCTTGGAGGGACAGGGCGACTACGAGCAGTACTTC. Its translation: CASSLEGQGDYEQYF. Filled out from reference TRBV5-1 and TRBJ2-7, the complete variable domain reads KAGVTQTPRYLIKTRGQQVTLSCSPISGHRSVSWYQQTPGQGLQFLFEYFSETQRNKGNFPGRFSGRQFSNSRSEMNVSTLELGDSALYLCASSLEGQGDYEQYFGPGTRLTVT.

CDR3 sequence: CASRSAAHEQYF. CDR3 in DNA: TGTGCCAGCAGATCCGCTGCCCACGAGCAGTACTTC. The chain couples TRBV7-9 to TRBJ2-7; D call uncertain. Per germline, CDR1 SEHNR and CDR2 FQNEAQ (reference sequence). The CDR3 is 12 residues long. V dropped 6 bases and J dropped 5 bases, with 11 bases sitting between them.

The chain couples TRBV27 to TRBJ2-5; possibly TRBD1 for D (6 bases). This CDR3 contains 14 residues. Germline loops: CDR1 MNHEY, CDR2 SMNVEV (reference sequence). The germline V and J ends were trimmed by 6 bases and 2 bases, with 13 bases remaining between them. This CDR3 reads CASSQGRWQETQYF. CDR3 sequence (DNA): TGTGCCAGCAGCCAGGGGAGATGGCAAGAGACCCAGTACTTC.

The chain couples TRBV7-9 to TRBJ1-1; D gene ambiguous. Trimming took off 5 bases at V and 1 base at J, with 8 bases between the two ends. This CDR3 spans 13 amino acids. Germline V gives CDR1 SEHNR, CDR2 FQNEAQ (reference sequence). The CDR3 protein is CASSKNSNTEAFF. The CDR3 nucleotides read TGTGCCAGCAGCAAGAACTCGAACACTGAAGCTTTCTTT.